The present entry profiles one TCR beta chain with its context. It lacks a known antigen. Base qualities were left out, and no much larger clone turns up one base away. At one collaborating source in Seattle, patients were enrolled during active infection and were followed longitudinally through the course of disease. Each collaborating institution followed its own protocols to collect whole blood in K2EDTA tubes. For TCRbeta analysis, collaborators shipped samples in one of three forms: frozen whole blood, isolated PBMCs, or DNA extracted from either of those sample types. Trimming at the junction amounts to 4 bases on V and 4 bases on J, and the germline ends lie 12 bases apart. The CDR3 runs 13 residues from the cysteine to the phenylalanine. The DNA shown is the 39-base CDR3, in frame from base 1. CDR1 SGHNT and CDR2 YYREEE were looked up in the germline V gene (reference sequence). The data were taken from a study of blood T cell repertoires in COVID-19 (TCRdb year 2020). For context, the study as a whole: Samples from collaborators originated in the United States, Italy and Spain and spanned both the acute and convalescent phases of COVID-19. Where HLA class I and class II types were available, the types were taken from metadata supplied by the sample provider, not from assay-based typing. Samples came from the ongoing ImmuneRACE study (first 160 participants) plus 1,254 subjects from 6 global collaborators. The dataset comprised deeply sampled blood TCRbeta repertoires from subjects exposed to, actively infected with, or recovered from COVID-19. A freely available public database, intended as a resource for researchers studying the immune response to SARS-CoV-2, is where the repertoires were released. Sample metadata almost always included a de-identified subject ID, COVID-19 status, age in years and sex. The prospective study material was composed of cDNA or gDNA derived from T cells, B-cell-depleted T cells, or PBMCs.

General findings and caveats noted by the study authors: Clinical and demographic metadata were provided uncurated, with the amount varying by source and participant.

TCRbeta CDR3 regions were amplified from genomic DNA by means of the immunoSEQ Assay, a bias-controlled multiplex PCR. The original pipeline was this. Within the assay, amplification of reference gene primers was used to estimate how many nucleated cells each sample contained. To quantify the absolute abundance of each unique TCRbeta CDR3 rearrangement, sequence reads were collapsed and filtered. For each sample, productive Simpson clonality was calculated as the square root of Simpson's diversity index across productive rearrangements. TCRdb took over this immuneACCESS table, retaining in-frame rearrangements with V and J assigned. Such tables are incomplete; in checked studies, under half of the missing clones stem from an unresolved V gene, and the remainder is unexplained. The DNA was the basis for D and trimming; V, J and clone size are from that table. The sample table contains nearly 350,000 clones; only one count was recorded for almost 90% of them. Jointly, the top ten make up 6% to 8.5% of the sample.

The sequenced sample was peripheral blood. The TCR sequence derives from a woman between 70 and 85 years old with COVID-19, enrolled during active disease. The chain couples TRBV5-4 to TRBJ2-7, with TRBD2 tentatively as D gene (6 bases match). The sequenced DNA: TGTGCCAGCAGCCTAGCGCCCTTTTACGAGCAGTACTTC. Its translation reads: CASSLAPFYEQYF.